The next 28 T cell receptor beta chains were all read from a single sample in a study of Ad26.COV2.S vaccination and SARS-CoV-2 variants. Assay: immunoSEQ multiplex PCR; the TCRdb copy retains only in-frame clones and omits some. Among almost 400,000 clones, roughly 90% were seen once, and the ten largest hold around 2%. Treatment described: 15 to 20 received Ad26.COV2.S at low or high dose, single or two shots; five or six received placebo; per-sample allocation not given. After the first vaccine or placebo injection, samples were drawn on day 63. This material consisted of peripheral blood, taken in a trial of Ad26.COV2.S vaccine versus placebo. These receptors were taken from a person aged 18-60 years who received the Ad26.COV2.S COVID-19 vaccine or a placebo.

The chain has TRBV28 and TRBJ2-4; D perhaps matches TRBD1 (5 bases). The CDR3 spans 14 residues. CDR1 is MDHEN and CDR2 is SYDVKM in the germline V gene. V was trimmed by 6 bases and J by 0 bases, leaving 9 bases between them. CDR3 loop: CASRTALAKNIQYF. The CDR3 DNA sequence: TGTGCCAGCAGGACAGCTCTAGCCAAAAACATTCAGTACTTC.

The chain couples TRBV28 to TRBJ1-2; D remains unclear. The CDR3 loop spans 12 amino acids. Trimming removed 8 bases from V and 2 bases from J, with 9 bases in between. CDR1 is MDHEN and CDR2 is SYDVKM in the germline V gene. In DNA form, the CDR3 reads TGTGCCAGCGCGACAAGGAACTATGGCTACACCTTC. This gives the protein CASATRNYGYTF.

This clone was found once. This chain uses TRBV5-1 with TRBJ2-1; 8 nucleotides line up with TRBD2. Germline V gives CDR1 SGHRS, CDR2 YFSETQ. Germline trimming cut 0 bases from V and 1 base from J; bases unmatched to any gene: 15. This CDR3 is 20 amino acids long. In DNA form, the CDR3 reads TGCGCCAGCAGCTTGGGGGACGTTAGGGGGACTAGACTGTCCTACAATGAGCAGTTCTTC. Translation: CASSLGDVRGTRLSYNEQFF.

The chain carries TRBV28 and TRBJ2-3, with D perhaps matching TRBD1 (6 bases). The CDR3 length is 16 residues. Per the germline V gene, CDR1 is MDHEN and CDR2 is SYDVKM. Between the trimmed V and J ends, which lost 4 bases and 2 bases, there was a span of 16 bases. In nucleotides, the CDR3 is TGTGCCAGCAGTTCCTGGACAGCGAGTTACACAGATACGCAGTATTTT. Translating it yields CASSSWTASYTDTQYF.

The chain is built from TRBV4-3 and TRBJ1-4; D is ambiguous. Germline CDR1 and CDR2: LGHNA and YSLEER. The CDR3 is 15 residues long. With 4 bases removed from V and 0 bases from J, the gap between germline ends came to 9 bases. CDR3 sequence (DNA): TGCGCCAGCAGCCGGAGGCATGCAACTAATGAAAAACTGTTTTTT. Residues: CASSRRHATNEKLFF.

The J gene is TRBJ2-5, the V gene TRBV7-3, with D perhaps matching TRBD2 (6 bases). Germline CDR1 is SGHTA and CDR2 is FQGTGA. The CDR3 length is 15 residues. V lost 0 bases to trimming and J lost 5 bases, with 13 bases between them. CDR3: CASSLTAGLGETQYF. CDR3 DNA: TGTGCCAGCAGCTTAACGGCGGGACTGGGCGAGACCCAGTACTTC. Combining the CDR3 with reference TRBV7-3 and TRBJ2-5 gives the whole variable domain GAGVSQTPSNKVTEKGKYVELRCDPISGHTALYWYRQSLGQGPEFLIYFQGTGAADDSGLPNDRFFAVRPEGSVSTLKIQRTERGDSAVYLCASSLTAGLGETQYFGPGTRLLVL.

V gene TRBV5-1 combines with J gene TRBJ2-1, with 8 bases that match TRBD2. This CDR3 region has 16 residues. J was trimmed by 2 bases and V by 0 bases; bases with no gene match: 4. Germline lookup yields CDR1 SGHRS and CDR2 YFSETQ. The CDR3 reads CASSLGTSGAYNEQFF. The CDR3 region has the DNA TGCGCCAGCAGCTTGGGTACTAGCGGAGCCTACAATGAGCAGTTCTTC.

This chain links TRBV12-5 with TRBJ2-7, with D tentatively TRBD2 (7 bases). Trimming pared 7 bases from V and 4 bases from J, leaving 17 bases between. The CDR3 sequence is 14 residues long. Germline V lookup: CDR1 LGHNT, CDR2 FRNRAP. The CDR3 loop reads CASALGGAPYEQYF. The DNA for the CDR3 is TGTGCTAGTGCCTTGGGGGGGGCACCTTACGAGCAGTACTTC. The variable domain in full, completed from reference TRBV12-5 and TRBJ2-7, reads DARVTQTPRHKVTEMGQEVTMRCQPILGHNTVFWYRQTMMQGLELLAYFRNRAPLDDSGMPKDRFSAEMPDATLATLKIQPSEPRDSAVYFCASALGGAPYEQYFGPGTRLTVT.

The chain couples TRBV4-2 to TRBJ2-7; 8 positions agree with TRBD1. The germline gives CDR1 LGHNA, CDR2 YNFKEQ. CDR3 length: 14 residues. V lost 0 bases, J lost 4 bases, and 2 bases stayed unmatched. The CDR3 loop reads CASSQERQGYEQYF. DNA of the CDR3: TGTGCCAGCAGCCAAGAGAGACAGGGGTACGAGCAGTACTTC.

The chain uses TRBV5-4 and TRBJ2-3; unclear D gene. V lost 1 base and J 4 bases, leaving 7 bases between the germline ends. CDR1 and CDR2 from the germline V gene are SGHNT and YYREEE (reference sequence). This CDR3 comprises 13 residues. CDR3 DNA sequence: TGTGCCAGCAGCTTGCAACTGGCAGATACGCAGTATTTT. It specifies CASSLQLADTQYF.

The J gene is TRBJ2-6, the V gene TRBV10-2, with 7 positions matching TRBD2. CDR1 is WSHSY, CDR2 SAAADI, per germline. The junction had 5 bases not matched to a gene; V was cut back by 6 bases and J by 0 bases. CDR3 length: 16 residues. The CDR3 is CASRAGEGSGANVLTF. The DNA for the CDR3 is TGCGCCAGCAGGGCGGGAGAAGGCTCTGGGGCCAACGTCCTGACTTTC.

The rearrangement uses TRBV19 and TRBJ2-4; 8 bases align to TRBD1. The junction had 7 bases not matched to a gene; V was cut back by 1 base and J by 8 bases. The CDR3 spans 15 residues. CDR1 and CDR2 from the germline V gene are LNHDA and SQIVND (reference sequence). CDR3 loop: CASSIGGQGRDIQYF. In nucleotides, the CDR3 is TGTGCCAGTAGTATAGGCGGACAGGGCCGGGACATTCAGTACTTC.

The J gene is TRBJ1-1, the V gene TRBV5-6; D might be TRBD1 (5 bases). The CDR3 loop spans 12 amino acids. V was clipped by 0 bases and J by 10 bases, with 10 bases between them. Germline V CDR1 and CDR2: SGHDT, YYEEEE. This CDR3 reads CASSLVQGGAFF. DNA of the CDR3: TGTGCCAGCAGCTTGGTCCAGGGTGGAGCTTTCTTT. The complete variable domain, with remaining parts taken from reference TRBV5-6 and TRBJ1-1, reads DAGVTQSPTHLIKTRGQQVTLRCSPKSGHDTVSWYQQALGQGPQFIFQYYEEEERQRGNFPDRFSGHQFPNYSSELNVNALLLGDSALYLCASSLVQGGAFFGQGTRLTVV.

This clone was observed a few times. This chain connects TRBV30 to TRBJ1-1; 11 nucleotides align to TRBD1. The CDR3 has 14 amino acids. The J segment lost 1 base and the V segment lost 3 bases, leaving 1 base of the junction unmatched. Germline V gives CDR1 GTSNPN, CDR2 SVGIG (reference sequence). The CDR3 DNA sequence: TGTGCCTGGAGCGGACAGGGGGCGAACACTGAAGCTTTCTTT. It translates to CAWSGQGANTEAFF. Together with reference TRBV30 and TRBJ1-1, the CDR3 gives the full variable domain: SQTIHQWPATLVQPVGSPLSLECTVEGTSNPNLYWYRQAAGRGLQLLFYSVGIGQISSEVPQNLSASRPQDRQFILSSKKLLLSDSGFYLCAWSGQGANTEAFFGQGTRLTVV.

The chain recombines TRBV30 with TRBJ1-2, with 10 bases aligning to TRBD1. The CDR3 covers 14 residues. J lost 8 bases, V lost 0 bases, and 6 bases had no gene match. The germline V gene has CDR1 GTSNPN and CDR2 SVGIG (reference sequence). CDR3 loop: CAWSVGTGVGGYTF. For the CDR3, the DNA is TGTGCCTGGAGTGTAGGGACAGGGGTAGGAGGCTACACCTTC.

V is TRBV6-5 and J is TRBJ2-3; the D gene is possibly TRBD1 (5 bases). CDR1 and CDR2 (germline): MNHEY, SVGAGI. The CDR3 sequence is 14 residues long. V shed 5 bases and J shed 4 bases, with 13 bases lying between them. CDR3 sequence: CASSPKGYSDTQYF. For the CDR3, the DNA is TGTGCCAGCAGTCCAAAGGGGTATTCAGATACGCAGTATTTT.

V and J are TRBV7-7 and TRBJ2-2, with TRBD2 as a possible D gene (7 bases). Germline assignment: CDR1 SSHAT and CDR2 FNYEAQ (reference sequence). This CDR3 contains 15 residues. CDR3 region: CAIPSPRGAAGELFF. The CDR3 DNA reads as TGTGCTATCCCATCGCCTCGGGGGGCGGCCGGGGAGCTGTTTTTT. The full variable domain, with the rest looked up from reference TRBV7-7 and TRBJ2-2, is GAGVSQSPRYKVTKRGQDVTLRCDPISSHATLYWYQQALGQGPEFLTYFNYEAQPDKSGLPSDRFSAERPEGSISTLTIQRTEQRDSAMYRCAIPSPRGAAGELFFGEGSRLTVL.

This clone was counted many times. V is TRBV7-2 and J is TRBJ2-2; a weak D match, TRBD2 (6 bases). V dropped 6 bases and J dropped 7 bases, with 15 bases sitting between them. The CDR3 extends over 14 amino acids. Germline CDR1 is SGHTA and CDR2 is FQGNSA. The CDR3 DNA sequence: TGTGCCAGCAGGCGCCAGGAGGGCGGCGGGGAGCTGTTTTTT. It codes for CASRRQEGGGELFF.

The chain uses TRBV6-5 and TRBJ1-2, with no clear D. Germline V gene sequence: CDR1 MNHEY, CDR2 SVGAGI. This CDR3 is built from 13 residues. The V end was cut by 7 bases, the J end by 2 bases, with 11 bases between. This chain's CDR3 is CASKRVGNYGYTF. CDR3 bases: TGTGCCAGCAAGCGGGTGGGGAACTATGGCTACACCTTC.

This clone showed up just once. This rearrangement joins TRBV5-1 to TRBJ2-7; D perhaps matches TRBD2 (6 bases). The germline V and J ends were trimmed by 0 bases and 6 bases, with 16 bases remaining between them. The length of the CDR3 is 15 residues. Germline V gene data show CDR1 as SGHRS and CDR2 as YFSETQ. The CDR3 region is CASSLVEGTVSEQYF. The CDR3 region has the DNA TGCGCCAGCAGCTTGGTGGAGGGAACAGTCTCCGAGCAGTACTTC.

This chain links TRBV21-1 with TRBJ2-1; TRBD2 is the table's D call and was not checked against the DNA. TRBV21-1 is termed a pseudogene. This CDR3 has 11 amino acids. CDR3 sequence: CASSKGTGSFF. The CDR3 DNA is TGTGCCAGCAGCAAAGGCACGGGATCTTTCTTC.

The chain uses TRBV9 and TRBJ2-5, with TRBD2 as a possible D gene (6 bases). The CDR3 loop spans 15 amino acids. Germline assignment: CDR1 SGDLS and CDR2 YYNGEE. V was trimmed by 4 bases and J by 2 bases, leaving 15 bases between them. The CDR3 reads CASSLRDFTQETQYF. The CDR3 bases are TGTGCCAGCAGCTTACGGGACTTTACGCAAGAGACCCAGTACTTC.

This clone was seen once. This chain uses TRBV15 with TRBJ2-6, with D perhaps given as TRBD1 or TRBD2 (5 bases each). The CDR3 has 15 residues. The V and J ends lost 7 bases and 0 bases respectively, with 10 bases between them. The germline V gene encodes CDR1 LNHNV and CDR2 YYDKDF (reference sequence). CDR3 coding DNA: TGTGCCACCAACCGGGACCACTCTGGGGCCAACGTCCTGACTTTC. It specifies CATNRDHSGANVLTF.

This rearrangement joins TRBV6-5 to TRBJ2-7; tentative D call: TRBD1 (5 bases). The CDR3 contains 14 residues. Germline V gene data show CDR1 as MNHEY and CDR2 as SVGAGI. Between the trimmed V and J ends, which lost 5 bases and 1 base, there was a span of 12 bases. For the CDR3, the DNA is TGTGCCAGCAGTCCGTCCGACAGTTCCTACGAGCAGTACTTC. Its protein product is CASSPSDSSYEQYF.

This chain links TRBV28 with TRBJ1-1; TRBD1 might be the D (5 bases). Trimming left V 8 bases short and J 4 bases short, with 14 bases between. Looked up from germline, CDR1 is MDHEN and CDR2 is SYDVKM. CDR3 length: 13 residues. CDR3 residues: CASGRGQITEAFF. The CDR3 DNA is TGTGCCAGCGGGAGGGGCCAGATCACTGAAGCTTTCTTT.

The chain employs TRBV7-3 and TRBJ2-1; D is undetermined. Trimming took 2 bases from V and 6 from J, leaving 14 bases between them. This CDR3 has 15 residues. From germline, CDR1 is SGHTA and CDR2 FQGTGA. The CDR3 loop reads CASSLSAARSNEQFF. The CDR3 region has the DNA TGTGCCAGCAGCTTATCGGCCGCAAGGAGCAATGAGCAGTTCTTC.

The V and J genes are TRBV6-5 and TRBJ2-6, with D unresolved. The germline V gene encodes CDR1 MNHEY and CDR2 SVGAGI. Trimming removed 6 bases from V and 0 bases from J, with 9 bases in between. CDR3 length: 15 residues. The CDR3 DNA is TGTGCCAGCAGGCTGAGCCTCTCTGGGGCCAACGTCCTGACTTTC. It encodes CASRLSLSGANVLTF.

The CDR3 nucleotides are TGTGCCAGCAGCTCCCGTTTAACAGATACGCAGTATTTT. This sequence encodes CASSSRLTDTQYF. The gene calls are TRBV7-3 and TRBJ2-3; D unresolved. Trimming shortened V by 4 bases and J by 3 bases, and 8 bases separated the two germline ends. CDR3 size: 13 residues. CDR1 and CDR2 (germline): SGHTA, FQGTGA.